These T cell receptor beta chains were read from a single sample in a study of cytomegalovirus exposure and HLA in healthy donors. The assay was immunoSEQ multiplex PCR, and TCRdb's table has in-frame clones only and misses some. Found here are more than 100,000 clones, 76% of them singletons; the top ten hold approximately 1.8%. Sequencing used PBMCs. These receptors all stem from a female donor in good health and CMV-seropositive. Each CDR3 is given with its conserved first and last residue. The D gene is left open where the match is weak. Not every row has a clone size; where given, it reads once, few, many or a size class.

D	V	size	J	CDR3	DNA
TRBD2	TRBV28	.	TRBJ2-3	CASSFASGGATDTQYF	TGTGCCAGCAGTTTTGCCAGCGGGGGGGCGACAGATACGCAGTATTTT
.	TRBV5-1	.	TRBJ2-5	CASSLGRARETQYF	TGCGCCAGCAGCTTGGGCAGGGCCCGAGAGACCCAGTACTTC
.	TRBV5-1	.	TRBJ1-5	CASSLAPSGAGGNQPQHF	TGCGCCAGCAGCTTGGCCCCGTCAGGGGCGGGGGGGAATCAGCCCCAGCATTTT
.	TRBV5-1	.	TRBJ1-2	CASSRDFPRVGYGYTF	TGCGCCAGCAGCCGGGACTTTCCTAGGGTGGGCTATGGCTACACCTTC
.	TRBV28	few	TRBJ2-7	CASSSVALQNEQYF	TGTGCCAGCAGTAGTGTAGCCCTCCAGAACGAGCAGTACTTC
TRBD1	TRBV28	.	TRBJ1-2	CASSTPPGTGYGYTF	TGTGCCAGCAGTACGCCCCCCGGGACAGGGTATGGCTACACCTTC
.	TRBV4-1	.	TRBJ2-2	CASSQEGADVGELFF	TGCGCCAGCAGCCAAGAGGGGGCAGACGTCGGGGAGCTGTTTTTT
TRBD2	TRBV2	.	TRBJ2-5	CASSEPGLAVETQYF	TGTGCCAGCAGTGAACCCGGACTAGCTGTAGAGACCCAGTACTTC
.	TRBV5-4	.	TRBJ1-2	CASSLIKQGSYGYTF	TGTGCCAGCAGCCTGATAAAACAGGGAAGCTATGGCTACACCTTC
.	TRBV28	.	TRBJ1-2	CASSLAGRYGYTF	TGTGCCAGCAGTTTAGCAGGGCGCTATGGCTACACCTTC
TRBD1	TRBV23-1	.	TRBJ2-7	CASSQNYTGVISYEQYF	TGCGCCAGCAGTCAAAACTATACAGGGGTCATCTCCTACGAGCAGTACTTC
.	TRBV11-2	.	TRBJ2-7	CASGRSSVGGTYEQYF	TGTGCCAGCGGACGATCCTCTGTAGGAGGCACCTACGAGCAGTACTTC
.	TRBV25-1	few	TRBJ2-3	CASSWRGAEDTQYF	TGTGCCAGCAGCTGGCGCGGGGCAGAGGATACGCAGTATTTT
.	TRBV19	.	TRBJ1-5	CASGAGHVNQPQHF	TGTGCCAGTGGAGCAGGGCATGTCAATCAGCCCCAGCATTTT
TRBD1	TRBV19	.	TRBJ2-6	CASSARFETGGSGANVLTF	TGTGCCAGTAGTGCTAGGTTTGAGACAGGGGGCTCTGGGGCCAACGTCCTGACTTTC
TRBD1	TRBV28	.	TRBJ2-3	CATHADRGRDTQYF	TGTGCCACCCACGCGGACAGGGGTCGGGATACGCAGTATTTT
TRBD2	TRBV5-6	.	TRBJ2-3	CASSLGLAGILTDTQYF	TGTGCCAGCAGCTTGGGACTAGCGGGGATCCTCACAGATACGCAGTATTTT
TRBD2	TRBV7-2	.	TRBJ2-5	CASRLGTSGRIGETQYF	TGTGCCAGCAGACTTGGGACTAGCGGGAGGATTGGAGAGACCCAGTACTTC
.	TRBV4-1	once	TRBJ2-3	CASSQWDKPTSTDTQYF	TGCGCCAGCAGCCAGTGGGACAAACCTACTAGCACAGATACGCAGTATTTT
.	TRBV5-1	.	TRBJ2-1	CASSLGRDEQFF	TGCGCCAGCAGCTTGGGGAGGGATGAGCAGTTCTTC
.	TRBV2	few	TRBJ1-1	CASSVRGVNTEAFF	TGTGCCAGCAGTGTTCGGGGAGTAAACACTGAAGCTTTCTTT
.	TRBV27	.	TRBJ1-1	CASRGPFSAEAFF	TGTGCCAGCAGGGGGCCGTTTTCCGCTGAAGCTTTCTTT
TRBD2	TRBV6-6	.	TRBJ2-5	CASSSGLAGGQETQYF	TGTGCCAGCAGTTCGGGACTAGCGGGGGGCCAAGAGACCCAGTACTTC
TRBD2	TRBV28	few	TRBJ2-1	CASSGTALETSGYNEQFF	TGTGCCAGCAGTGGGACAGCCCTAGAGACTAGCGGTTACAATGAGCAGTTCTTC
.	TRBV5-1	few	TRBJ2-3	CASSYYLGGTDTQYF	TGCGCCAGCAGCTATTACTTGGGCGGCACAGATACGCAGTATTTT
TRBD2	TRBV27	.	TRBJ2-7	CASGPPGLAGGSYEQYF	TGTGCCAGCGGCCCTCCGGGACTAGCGGGAGGGTCCTACGAGCAGTACTTC
.	TRBV10-1	.	TRBJ1-4	CASSDGTPNEKLFF	TGCGCCAGCAGTGATGGGACACCGAATGAAAAACTGTTTTTT
.	TRBV6-5	.	TRBJ2-4	CASSSLGGAKNIQYF	TGTGCCAGCAGTTCCCTAGGGGGAGCCAAAAACATTCAGTACTTC
.	TRBV2	few	TRBJ1-5	CASSEAGYSNQPQHF	TGTGCCAGCAGTGAGGCGGGGTATAGCAATCAGCCCCAGCATTTT
TRBD2	TRBV19	.	TRBJ2-3	CASSIGSGGADTQYF	TGTGCCAGTAGTATAGGTAGCGGGGGTGCAGATACGCAGTATTTT
.	TRBV27	.	TRBJ2-3	CASTNRATDTQYF	TGTGCCAGCACTAATAGAGCCACAGATACGCAGTATTTT
TRBD2	TRBV4-2	.	TRBJ2-1	CASSQPLAGAYNEQFF	TGTGCCAGCAGCCAACCACTAGCGGGGGCCTACAATGAGCAGTTCTTC
TRBD1	TRBV4-1	.	TRBJ1-2	CASSPSGGGTHYGYTF	TGCGCCAGCAGCCCGTCGGGAGGGGGCACTCACTATGGCTACACCTTC